Sequencing of this TCR beta chain was carried out in a study of cytomegalovirus exposure and HLA in healthy donors. It was the roughly 130-subject validation cohort, separate from the approximately 700-subject first cohort, to which the donors belonged. Assay: immunoSEQ multiplex PCR; the TCRdb copy retains only in-frame clones and omits some. The repertoire holds tens of thousands of clones, with 94% as singletons. For this clone: Its antigen is undetermined.

The CDR3 runs to 14 residues. CDR1 and CDR2 (germline): MNHEY, SMNVEV (reference sequence). V lost 1 base and J lost 5, with 11 bases in between. The study's findings and limits: The study flagged 150 to 200 TCR beta chains as cytomegalovirus-associated. Published work reported that the classifier diagnosed cytomegalovirus status with high specificity and sensitivity. That first-cohort TCR clusters tended to co-occur in the 95 to 150 validation repertoires was found in a later analysis.

Sequencing was done on a sample of PBMCs. J is TRBJ1-1 and V is TRBV27; TRBD1 is a possible D gene (6 bases). The TCR originated in a young woman in good health and CMV-seronegative. Written as DNA, the CDR3 is TGTGCCAGCAGTTTATACAGGGTCGGGACTGAAGCTTTCTTT. It translates to CASSLYRVGTEAFF.